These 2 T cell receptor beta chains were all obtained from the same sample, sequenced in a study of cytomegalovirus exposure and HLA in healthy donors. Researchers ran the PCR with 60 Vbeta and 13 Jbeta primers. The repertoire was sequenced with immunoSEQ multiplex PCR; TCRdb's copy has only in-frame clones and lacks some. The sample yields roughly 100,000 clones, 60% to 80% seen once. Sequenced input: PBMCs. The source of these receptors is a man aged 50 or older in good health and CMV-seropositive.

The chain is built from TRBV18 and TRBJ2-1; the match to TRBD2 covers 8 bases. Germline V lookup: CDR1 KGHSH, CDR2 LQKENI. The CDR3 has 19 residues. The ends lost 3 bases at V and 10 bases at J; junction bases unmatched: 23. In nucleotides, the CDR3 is TGTGCCAGCTCACCTCCCGCAGGGGTAGCGGGATCAAGGGCCGGGGAGCAGTTCTTC. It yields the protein CASSPPAGVAGSRAGEQFF. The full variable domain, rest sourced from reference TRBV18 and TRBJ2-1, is NAGVMQNPRHLVRRRGQEARLRCSPMKGHSHVYWYRQLPEEGLKFMVYLQKENIIDESGMPKERFSAEFPKEGPSILRIQQVVRGDSAAYFCASSPPAGVAGSRAGEQFFGPGTRLTVL.

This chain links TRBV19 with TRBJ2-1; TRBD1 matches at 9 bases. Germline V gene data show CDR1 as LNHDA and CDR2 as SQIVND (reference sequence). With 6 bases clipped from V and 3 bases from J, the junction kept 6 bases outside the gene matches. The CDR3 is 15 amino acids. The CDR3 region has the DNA TGTGCCAGTAGCCGTACAGGGGGCATCTACAATGAGCAGTTCTTC. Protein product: CASSRTGGIYNEQFF.